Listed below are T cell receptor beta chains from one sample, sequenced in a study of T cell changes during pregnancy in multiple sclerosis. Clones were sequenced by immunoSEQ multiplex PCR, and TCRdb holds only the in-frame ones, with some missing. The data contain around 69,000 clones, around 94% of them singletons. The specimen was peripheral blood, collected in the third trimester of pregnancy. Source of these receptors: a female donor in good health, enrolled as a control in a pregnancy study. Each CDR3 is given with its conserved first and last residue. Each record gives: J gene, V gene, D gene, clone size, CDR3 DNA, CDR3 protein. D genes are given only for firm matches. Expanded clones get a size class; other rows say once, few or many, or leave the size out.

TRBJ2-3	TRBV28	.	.	TGTGCCAGCAGTACCCCCTCAGCGGGTGAGGCAGATACGCAGTATTTT	CASSTPSAGEADTQYF
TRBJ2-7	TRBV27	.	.	TGTGCCAGCAGTTTACAGGGCCACGAGCAGTACTTC	CASSLQGHEQYF
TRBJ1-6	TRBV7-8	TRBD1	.	TGTGCCAGCAGCTTACTGGGACAGGGGTATTCACCCCTCCACTTT	CASSLLGQGYSPLHF
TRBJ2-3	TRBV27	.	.	TGTGCCTATCGGGCCCTTGGGAGGACAGATACGCAGTATTTT	CAYRALGRTDTQYF
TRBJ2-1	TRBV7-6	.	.	TGTGCCAGCAGCTCCATCGCCCCTCTAGAAAGGTACTACAATGAGCAGTTCTTC	CASSSIAPLERYYNEQFF
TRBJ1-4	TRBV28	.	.	TGTGCCAGCAGTCCGCAGGGGTACTCCCATGAAAAACTGTTTTTT	CASSPQGYSHEKLFF
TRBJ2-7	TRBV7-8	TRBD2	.	TGTGCCAGCAGCTTAAGGTTGAGCGGGAGATCCTACGAGCAGTACTTC	CASSLRLSGRSYEQYF
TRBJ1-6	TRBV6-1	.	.	TGTGCCAGCAGCAGACAGAGTGGGAATTCACCCCTCCACTTT	CASSRQSGNSPLHF
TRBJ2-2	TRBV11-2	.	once	TGTGCCAGCAGCCTAACCGTCACGGGCACCGGGGAGCTGTTTTTT	CASSLTVTGTGELFF
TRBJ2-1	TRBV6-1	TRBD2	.	TGTGCCAGCCGGCTAGCGGGGGGGCCCAATGAGCAGTTCTTC	CASRLAGGPNEQFF
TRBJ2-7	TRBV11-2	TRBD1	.	TGTGCCAGCAGCTTATTGGCAGGGGGATACGAGCAGTACTTC	CASSLLAGGYEQYF
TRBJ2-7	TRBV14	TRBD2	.	TGTGCCAGCAGCCAGGCCCCAGCGGGAGGGTACGAGCAGTACTTC	CASSQAPAGGYEQYF
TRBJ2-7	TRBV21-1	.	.	TGTGCCAGCAGCAACACTAGCGGAACATACGAGCAGTACTTC	CASSNTSGTYEQYF
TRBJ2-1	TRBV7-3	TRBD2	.	TGTGCCAGCAGCTTAACTAGCGGGGCATGGGATGAGCAGTTCTTC	CASSLTSGAWDEQFF
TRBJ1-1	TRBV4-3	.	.	TGCGCCAGCAGCCAAGAAGCCGAACGAACTGAAGCTTTCTTT	CASSQEAERTEAFF
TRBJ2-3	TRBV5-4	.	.	TGTGCCAGCAGCCAAGGGGGCACAGATACGCAGTATTTT	CASSQGGTDTQYF
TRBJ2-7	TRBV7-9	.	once	TGTGCCAGCAGCTTCAGGGGTTCCTACGAGCAGTACTTC	CASSFRGSYEQYF
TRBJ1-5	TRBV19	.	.	TGTGCCAGTAGTATGGCAGTTAATCAGCCCCAGCATTTT	CASSMAVNQPQHF
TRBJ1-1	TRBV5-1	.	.	TGCGCCAGCAGCTTACAGGGATCTGAAGCTTTCTTT	CASSLQGSEAFF
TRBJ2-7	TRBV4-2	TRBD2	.	TGTGCCAGCAGCCTCACCGGGGGGAGCGGGAGGTCCTACGAGCAGTACTTC	CASSLTGGSGRSYEQYF
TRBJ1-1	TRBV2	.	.	TGTGCCAGCAGTGAAGGTGGGGCTTACGGGACTGAAGCTTTCTTT	CASSEGGAYGTEAFF
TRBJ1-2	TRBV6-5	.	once	TGTGCCAGCAGTTATGGCGGGGTAGGGTATGGCTACACCTTC	CASSYGGVGYGYTF
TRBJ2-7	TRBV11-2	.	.	TGTGCCAGCAGCCCGAGCGGATCTAGTGTCTCCTACGAGCAGTACTTC	CASSPSGSSVSYEQYF
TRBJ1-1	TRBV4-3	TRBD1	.	TGCGCCAGCAGCCAAGATCTTCTCCCAGGGGGGAACACTGAAGCTTTCTTT	CASSQDLLPGGNTEAFF
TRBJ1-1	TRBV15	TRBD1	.	TGTGCCACCAGCAGAGTTGACAGGGTGAACACTGAAGCTTTCTTT	CATSRVDRVNTEAFF
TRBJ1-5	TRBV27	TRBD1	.	TGTGCCACCTCCCGGACAGGGGGCAATCAGCCCCAGCATTTT	CATSRTGGNQPQHF
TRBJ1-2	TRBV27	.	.	TGTGCCAGCAGTTTGTCCGAAGGGGGAACTCTCAGTGGATTCTATGGCTACACCTTC	CASSLSEGGTLSGFYGYTF
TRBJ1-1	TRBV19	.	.	TGTGCCAGTAGTGCGGGGATGACTGAAGCTTTCTTT	CASSAGMTEAFF
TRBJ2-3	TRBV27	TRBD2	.	TGTGCCAGCAGCTCTAGCGGGGTTAAAGGTACGCAGTATTTT	CASSSSGVKGTQYF
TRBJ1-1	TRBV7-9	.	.	TGTGCCAGCAGCCGAGGGCGAATGAACACTGAAGCTTTCTTT	CASSRGRMNTEAFF
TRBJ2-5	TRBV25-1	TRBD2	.	TGTGCCACCGGACTAGCGGGAGCTGGCGAGACCCAGTACTTC	CATGLAGAGETQYF
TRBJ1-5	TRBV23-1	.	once	TGCGCCAGCACCGAACCCTGGACAGCGGATTGGGGGCCCCAGCATTTT	CASTEPWTADWGPQHF
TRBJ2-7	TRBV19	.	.	TGTGCCAGTAGTGTAAAGCAGGGGTTCTACGAGCAGTACTTC	CASSVKQGFYEQYF
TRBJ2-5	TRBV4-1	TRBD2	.	TGCGCCAGCAGCCCGACGACTAGCGGCAGACAAGAGACCCAGTACTTC	CASSPTTSGRQETQYF
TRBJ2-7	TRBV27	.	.	TGTGCCAGCAGTTCACGACTAGTTCCCTACGAGCAGTACTTC	CASSSRLVPYEQYF
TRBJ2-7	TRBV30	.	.	TGTGCCTGGAGTGGAACAGGTTCCTACGAGCAGTACTTC	CAWSGTGSYEQYF
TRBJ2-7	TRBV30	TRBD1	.	TGTGCCTGGATCCCCGCAGGGGGTCCGTTCTACGAGCAGTACTTC	CAWIPAGGPFYEQYF
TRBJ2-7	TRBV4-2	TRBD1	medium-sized	TGTGCCAGCAGCCAAGGGACAGGGGGCTCCTACGAGCAGTACTTC	CASSQGTGGSYEQYF
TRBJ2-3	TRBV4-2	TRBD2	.	TGTGCCAGCAGCCAAGGAGGTAGCGGGAGGACAGATACGCAGTATTTT	CASSQGGSGRTDTQYF
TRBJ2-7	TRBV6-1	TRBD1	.	TGTGCCAGCCGGGACAGGGGTTACGAGCAGTACTTC	CASRDRGYEQYF
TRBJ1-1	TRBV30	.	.	TGTGCCTCAGTTCCAGGGAACACTGAAGCTTTCTTT	CASVPGNTEAFF
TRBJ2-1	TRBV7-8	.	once	TGTGCCAGCAGCTTAGTGGGAGCCCTACATGAGCAGTTCTTC	CASSLVGALHEQFF
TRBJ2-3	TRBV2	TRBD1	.	TGTGCCAGCAGCGCGGGACAGGGGGCTCGAAGTACGCAGTATTTT	CASSAGQGARSTQYF
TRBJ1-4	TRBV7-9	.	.	TGTGCCAGCAGCTATAGGGGTCCCACACAGAGTAATGAAAAACTGTTTTTT	CASSYRGPTQSNEKLFF
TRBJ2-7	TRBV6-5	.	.	TGTGCCAGCAGCAGCCCTAGGAGGTTCCGGGAGCAGTACTTC	CASSSPRRFREQYF
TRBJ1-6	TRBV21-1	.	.	TGTGCCAGCAGCAAAGGGTACAGGGGGGGCGAAGGCTCCTATAATTCACCCCTCCACTTT	CASSKGYRGGEGSYNSPLHF
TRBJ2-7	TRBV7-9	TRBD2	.	TGTGCCGGCGGGAGGGACTACGAGCAGTACTTC	CAGGRDYEQYF
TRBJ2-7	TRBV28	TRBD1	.	TGTGCCAGCAGTTTTGCGACAGGGTACTACGAGCAGTACTTC	CASSFATGYYEQYF
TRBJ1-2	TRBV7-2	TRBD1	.	TGTGCCAGCAGCCCCGGGACAGGGTATGGCTACACCTTC	CASSPGTGYGYTF
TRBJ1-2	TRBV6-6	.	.	TGTGCCAGCAGTTACTCTCACACCAACCACTATGGCTACACCTTC	CASSYSHTNHYGYTF
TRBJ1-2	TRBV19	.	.	TGTGCCAGTACCATGGGGACAACCAACTATGGCTACACCTTC	CASTMGTTNYGYTF
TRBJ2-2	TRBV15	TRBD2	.	TGTGCCACCAGCAGGAAGAGCGGGAATGATGCCGGGGAGCTGTTTTTT	CATSRKSGNDAGELFF
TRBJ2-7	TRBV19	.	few	TGTGCCAGTAGTAGGGACTTGGCTAGCGAGCAGTACTTC	CASSRDLASEQYF
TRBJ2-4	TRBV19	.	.	TGTGCCAGTAGTATATCCATATTCGGTGGGGAGCTTCACATTCAGTACTTC	CASSISIFGGELHIQYF
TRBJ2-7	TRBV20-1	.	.	TGCAGTGCCTCCGAGCTCTACGAGCAGTACTTC	CSASELYEQYF